The T cell receptor beta chain under discussion was sequenced for a study of shared clonotypes between healthy human individuals. Assay used: immunoSEQ multiplex PCR; TCRdb lists only in-frame clones, some missing. Among 400,000 to 600,000 clones listed, about 80% were seen once. V gave up 4 bases and J gave up 4 bases; unmatched junction bases: 9. The CDR3 extends over 16 amino acids. This TCR was recovered from a woman aged 40 to 49 in good health. Some clones in this sample may be carry-over from other donors' samples. Input material: PBMCs. The chain uses TRBV6-7 and TRBJ2-3; 9 positions agree with TRBD1. TRBV6-7 is identified as an open reading frame with a role that is uncertain. As DNA, the CDR3 is TGTGCCAGCAGTTTAACGGGACAGGGTTTTGCAGATACGCAGTATTTT. Amino acid sequence: CASSLTGQGFADTQYF.